This T cell receptor beta chain was obtained from a study of shared clonotypes between healthy human individuals (dated by TCRdb to the early 2020s). Turning to the overall study: The cohort comprised a couple of women and a few men aged 18 to 49 years. Per donor, three plates each were used for CD4 naive and CD4 memory, two for CD8 naive, and one for CD8 memory. To estimate repertoire size and how much clonotype sharing occurs between individuals, the study deeply sequenced the blood TCR repertoires of several healthy adults. Different laboratories and diverse techniques were used to prepare libraries and sequence TCR repertoires, to increase sequencing depth and limit assay-specific biases. Between about 0.9 and 10 billion PBMCs per donor were obtained by leukapheresis. Overall study outcomes, separate from this receptor: Higher generation probabilities were observed for clonotypes shared by all four sorted-subset donors than for non-shared clonotypes. Pairwise subsampling led to the expectation that sequencing depth would affect the degree of clonotype sharing among donors. Rarefaction of sorted-subset datasets indicated incomplete sequencing despite the large sequencing depth. The genetic and exposure-history diversity represented was limited by the small number of donors. Estimated clonotype richness was generally larger for naive than for memory subsets. Only blood was sampled, and tissue TCR repertoires likely differ from those in blood. About 5% of naive CD4, roughly 3.5% of naive CD8, roughly 2.4% of memory CD4, and 0.35% to 0.5% of memory CD8 clonotypes were shared across a few donors.

For this chain, trimming is 3 bases at the V end and 6 bases at the J end, and the number of junction bases without a gene match is 12. The CDR3 contains 17 residues, cysteine and phenylalanine counted. The sequence is cut down to CDR3 DNA, 51 bases in frame from base 1. The germline V gene sets CDR1 to MGHDK and CDR2 to SYGVNS. The donors were healthy, HIV-negative adults who had no recently reported acute infections or vaccinations. Every donor was a Caucasian adult living in Nashville, Tennessee, USA. CD4+ T cells were enriched through magnetic negative selection, after which naive cells were positively selected on CD45RA and the remaining negative fraction served as the memory subset. Blood was obtained by leukapheresis, after which PBMCs were separated by Ficoll-Histopaque density gradient centrifugation and cryopreserved in liquid nitrogen vapor phase. Analytical flow cytometry was used to check the purity and quantity of each magnetically sorted T cell population. Genomic DNA was isolated from each sorted fraction and quantified by UV absorbance on a Nanodrop 2000c.

On this clone itself: Its cognate antigen has yet to be identified. Nothing much larger sits one base from this clone, and base qualities are not available.

Using the deep immunoSEQ assay, multiplex PCR amplified TCR CDR3 regions from genomic DNA. Extracted genomic DNA from each cell subset was spread evenly across all wells of several immunoSEQ 96-well plates, with each plate serving as a replicate. For sorted subsets, around 200 ng genomic DNA, equal to tens of thousands of T cell genomes, was loaded into each replicate PCR. Purified libraries were measured with a Qubit 3.0 fluorometer, size-checked on a Bioanalyzer 2100, and measured again with the KAPA Library Quantification kit. Each immunoSEQ 96-well plate was sequenced on its own single-read 150-cycle Illumina NextSeq 550 flow cell. Regarding the original processing steps: Because the immunoSEQ output held only junctional sequences and lacked quality scores, the filtering could not match the filtering applied to full-length reads. To assign V/J genes and CDR3, sequences were annotated against IMGT germline references using PyIR, a Python wrapper for IgBLAST v1.9. Reads with weak V/J assignments (E-value above 1e-6), missing CDR3, stop codons, out-of-frame junctions, or ambiguous translated residues were removed. V3J clonotypes were defined as sequences sharing an identical inferred V gene, J gene, and CDR3 amino acid sequence. Percentage overlap between repertoires was calculated by dividing the number of shared unique clonotypes by the size of the smaller repertoire. Richness of each repertoire was evaluated using RTK rarefaction, the Chao1 estimator, and Recon v2.1 estimates of unobserved clonotypes. For all TCRbeta clonotypes obtained by the gDNA method from a few donors, generation probabilities were computed with OLGA. In TCRdb, the immuneACCESS table is reduced to in-frame sequences with V and J assigned. These tables do not hold every clone; where another copy was compared, an unresolved V gene accounts for under half, and the others remain unexplained. Clone size and V and J calls were adopted from that table, with D and trimming inferred from the DNA. Across this sample there are around 2.1 million clones, with approximately 96% seen only once. The ten largest clones capture 0.1% to 0.15% of the sample.

The V and J segments used are TRBV25-1 and TRBJ1-5, with TRBD1 identical over 9 junction bases. The sample comprised naive CD4+ T cells sorted from blood. Read against the paper, the sample's cell subset or site label means: CD45RA+ positively selected. This receptor was identified in a man aged 18 to 30 in good health. The CDR3 in this case is CASSDYSGQGPTQPQHF. The nucleotide sequence is given as TGTGCCAGCAGTGATTATTCCGGACAGGGGCCAACTCAGCCCCAGCATTTT.